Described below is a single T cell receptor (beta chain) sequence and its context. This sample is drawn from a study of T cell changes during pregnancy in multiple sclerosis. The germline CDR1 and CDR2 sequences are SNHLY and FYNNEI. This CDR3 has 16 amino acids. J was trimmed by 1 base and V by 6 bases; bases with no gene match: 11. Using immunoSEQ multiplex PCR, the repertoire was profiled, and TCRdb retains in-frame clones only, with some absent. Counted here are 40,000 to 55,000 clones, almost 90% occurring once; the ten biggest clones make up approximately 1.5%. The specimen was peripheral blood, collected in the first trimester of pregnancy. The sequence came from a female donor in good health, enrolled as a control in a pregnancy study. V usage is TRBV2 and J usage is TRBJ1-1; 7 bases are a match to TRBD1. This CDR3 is CASRRGTALRNTEAFF. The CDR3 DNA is TGTGCCAGCAGGAGGGGGACAGCTTTGCGGAACACTGAAGCTTTCTTT.